This T cell receptor beta chain is from a study of a mutant IDH1 vaccine in newly diagnosed glioma. The data were produced by immunoSEQ multiplex PCR, yet TCRdb's version contains in-frame clones alone and is incomplete. This sample has 120,000 or so clones, with around three quarters found just once. In the case of this clone: Its specificity is not known.

With 5 bases removed from V and 1 base from J, the gap between germline ends came to 14 bases. The CDR3 is 15 amino acids. CDR1 and CDR2 (germline): SGHAT, FQNNGV. The time point is: week 11, during vaccination. The content of each vaccine dose was 300 ug of mutant IDH1 20-mer peptide, and topical imiquimod accompanied it. This TCR was recovered from a man aged 40-50 years with glioma. This material consisted of PBMCs, taken from a glioma patient whose treatment included an IDH1 peptide vaccine. J is TRBJ1-1 and V is TRBV11-2; weak D call: TRBD1 (6 bases). The CDR3 is CASSLQGRRNTEAFF. CDR3 DNA: TGTGCCAGCAGCCTACAGGGAAGGCGGAACACTGAAGCTTTCTTT.